This TCR beta chain originates from a study of blood T cells in healthy people across ages. Turning to the study itself: Every two T cells gave about one barcoded beta molecule via template switching.

This clonotype has a single count. Antigen: not known. Study-level results: The study found more naive CD4+ cells and higher diversity in long-lived than aged donors. The recorded TCR beta diversity per million T cells decreased in a roughly linear manner with age.

The use of a sample-barcoded 5' primer and a J-beta primer mix characterized a second PCR of about 7 to 12 cycles. Any given sample supplied a minimum of 3 million CDR3-containing paired-end reads. TCRdb re-called the 5' RACE reads through MiXCR, storing one row per CDR3 protein. This table has approximately 850,000 distinct CDR3 sequences, about 62% appearing once. Looked up from germline, CDR1 is LGHNA and CDR2 is YSLEER. CDR3 size: 14 residues. V shed 4 bases and J shed 6 bases, with 12 bases lying between them. Sequenced material: blood. This rearrangement joins TRBV4-3 to TRBJ2-2, with D perhaps matching TRBD2 (5 bases). The receptor was isolated from a man aged 30 to 39 in good health. CDR3: CASSPNEGSGELFF. In DNA form, the CDR3 reads TGCGCCAGCAGCCCAAACGAGGGCTCCGGGGAGCTGTTTTTT.